Listed here are 27 T cell receptor beta chains from one sample, sequenced in a study of PD-1 blockade in classical Hodgkin lymphoma (dated by TCRdb to 2020 to 2022). Library prep was done by the immunoSEQ multiplex PCR assay. Drawn from immuneACCESS, this table holds only the in-frame rearrangements with V and J called that TCRdb kept. Clones are partly lost; checked studies trace under half to an unresolved V gene and leave the rest unexplained. In this sample the table shows 3,500 to 4,500 clones, approximately 74% of which occur a single time. Of the sample, roughly 50% is held by the ten largest clones. What this sample's time point label stands for: cycle 1 day 1 (C1D1), immediately before nivolumab initiation. Relapse after autologous stem cell transplantation had occurred in all trial patients, and cohorts A, B and C were distinguished by prior brentuximab vedotin exposure. Sequencing was performed on peripheral blood mononuclear cells (PBMCs), taken at baseline. These receptors all come from a human donor with classical Hodgkin lymphoma.

This clone rates as medium-sized. The J gene is TRBJ2-5, the V gene TRBV6-6; TRBD1 is a possible D gene (5 bases). CDR1 is MNHNY and CDR2 is SVGAGI in the germline V gene (reference sequence). CDR3 size: 15 residues. V was shortened by 7 bases and J by 5 bases, with 20 bases between the two germline ends. The CDR3 DNA is TGTGCCAGCACCGCGAGTGTCCAGGGCTCCGAGACCCAGTACTTC. It is translated as CASTASVQGSETQYF.

The sample holds one count of this clone. The chain joins TRBV15 to TRBJ2-5, with 8 bases identical to TRBD1. This CDR3 is built from 16 residues. Trimming took 1 base from V and 1 from J; bases not matched to a gene: 5. From germline, CDR1 is LNHNV and CDR2 YYDKDF (reference sequence). The CDR3 region has the DNA TGTGCCACCAGCAGAGGCCCCAGGGGGCCCCAAGAGACCCAGTACTTC. Its translation is CATSRGPRGPQETQYF. Filled out from reference TRBV15 and TRBJ2-5, the complete variable domain reads DAMVIQNPRYQVTQFGKPVTLSCSQTLNHNVMYWYQQKSSQAPKLLFHYYDKDFNNEADTPDNFQSRRPNTSFCFLDIRSPGLGDTAMYLCATSRGPRGPQETQYFGPGTRLLVL.

In its sample, this clone was seen once. V and J are TRBV28 and TRBJ1-2; D is undetermined. The germline gives CDR1 MDHEN, CDR2 SYDVKM. The CDR3 has 12 amino acids. Trimming stripped 10 bases from V and 1 base from J, with 10 bases between. The CDR3 loop is CATHIINYGYTF. CDR3 sequence (DNA): TGTGCCACCCACATAATTAACTATGGCTACACCTTC.

The count of this clone is one. V is TRBV28 and J is TRBJ2-2, with D hard to call. This CDR3 region has 14 residues. Trimming left V 6 bases short and J 0 bases short, with 8 bases between. CDR1 is MDHEN and CDR2 is SYDVKM in the germline V gene. CDR3 nucleotide sequence: TGTGCCAGCAGGGGGAACCCGAACACCGGGGAGCTGTTTTTT. Its protein is CASRGNPNTGELFF.

The chain combines TRBV21-1 with TRBJ1-1; the table calls TRBD1, which could not be checked here. TRBV21-1 represents a pseudogene. The CDR3 is made up of 14 amino acids. CDR3 nucleotides: TGTGCCAGCAGTAATGGACAACCGAACACTGAAGCTTTCTTT. Translating gives CASSNGQPNTEAFF.

In its sample, this clone was seen once. This chain uses TRBV11-3 with TRBJ2-6, with no clear D. The CDR3 has 18 residues. The germline V gene encodes CDR1 SGHNT and CDR2 YENEEA. V was trimmed by 5 bases and J by 5 bases, leaving 22 bases between them. CDR3 coding DNA: TGTGCCAGCAGCCTCGTAACATCTCGACAAAGTCGGGCCAACGTCCTGACTTTC. The encoded protein is CASSLVTSRQSRANVLTF. Looking up the rest from reference TRBV11-3 and TRBJ2-6 gives the full variable domain: EAGVVQSPRYKIIEKKQPVAFWCNPISGHNTLYWYLQNLGQGPELLIRYENEEAVDDSQLPKDRFSAERLKGVDSTLKIQPAELGDSAVYLCASSLVTSRQSRANVLTFGAGSRLTVL.

The chain employs TRBV9 and TRBJ1-1; no reliable D call. The length of the CDR3 is 13 residues. Germline V gene data show CDR1 as SGDLS and CDR2 as YYNGEE. V lost 2 bases and J 1 base, leaving 6 bases between the germline ends. The CDR3 sequence: CASSVSSNTEAFF. The CDR3 bases are TGTGCCAGCAGCGTCTCCTCGAACACTGAAGCTTTCTTT. Based on the CDR3 plus reference TRBV9 and TRBJ1-1, the full variable domain is DSGVTQTPKHLITATGQRVTLRCSPRSGDLSVYWYQQSLDQGLQFLIQYYNGEERAKGNILERFSAQQFPDLHSELNLSSLELGDSALYFCASSVSSNTEAFFGQGTRLTVV.

The chain recombines TRBV5-1 with TRBJ2-4; D not certain. Germline V CDR1 and CDR2: SGHRS, YFSETQ. This CDR3 spans 14 amino acids. Deletions cut 4 bases from V and 1 base from J, with 9 bases between. In DNA form, the CDR3 reads TGCGCCAGCAGCCTCGACCCGGCCAAAAACATTCAGTACTTC. It yields the protein CASSLDPAKNIQYF.

This clone occurred a few times. The chain joins TRBV27 to TRBJ2-7, with 13 positions matching TRBD2. J lost 2 bases, V lost 6 bases, and 4 bases had no gene match. Germline CDR1 MNHEY, CDR2 SMNVEV (reference sequence). The CDR3 runs 15 residues. The CDR3 sequence: CASSYGTSGAYEQYF. DNA for the CDR3: TGTGCCAGCAGCTACGGGACTAGCGGGGCCTACGAGCAGTACTTC.

The CDR3 is CAISETPELQGGYTF. In DNA, the CDR3 is TGTGCCATCAGTGAGACCCCGGAGTTGCAAGGGGGCTACACCTTC. The chain is built from TRBV10-3 and TRBJ1-2, with D uncertain. CDR3 length: 15 residues. Germline V gene sequence: CDR1 ENHRY, CDR2 SYGVKD. Trimming cost V 2 bases and J 8 bases, with 18 bases left between them.

The chain couples TRBV9 to TRBJ2-1; the match to TRBD2 covers 12 bases. The CDR3 runs 18 residues. Germline-derived CDR1 and CDR2 are SGDLS and YYNGEE. The V gene end was trimmed by 4 bases and the J gene end by 0 bases; junction bases not matched to a gene: 8. CDR3 region: CASSPRLAGAPSYNEQFF. The CDR3 DNA reads TGTGCCAGCAGCCCCCGACTAGCGGGAGCTCCCTCCTACAATGAGCAGTTCTTC.

V gene TRBV7-9 combines with J gene TRBJ2-1, with 9 bases matching TRBD2. The CDR3 consists of 14 residues. J lost 5 bases, V lost 5 bases, and 4 bases had no gene match. Germline V CDR1 and CDR2: SEHNR, FQNEAQ (reference sequence). CDR3 DNA sequence: TGTGCCAGCAGCGGAACTAGCGGGCACAATGAGCAGTTCTTC. Amino acid sequence: CASSGTSGHNEQFF.

The chain employs TRBV27 and TRBJ2-5; 7 nucleotides match TRBD1. The V and J ends lost 6 bases and 4 bases, in that order; junction bases with no gene match: 5. Looked up from germline, CDR1 is MNHEY and CDR2 is SMNVEV (reference sequence). This CDR3 contains 13 residues. CDR3 coding DNA: TGTGCCAGCAGCCGACAGGGAGCAGAGACCCAGTACTTC. Protein product: CASSRQGAETQYF.

This chain links TRBV15 with TRBJ2-7; D is uncertain. Germline CDR1 reads LNHNV; CDR2 reads YYDKDF (reference sequence). The CDR3 sequence is 13 residues long. V was pared by 3 bases and J by 3 bases, with 9 bases between. CDR3 coding DNA: TGTGCCACCAGCAGTGAGATCCACTACGAGCAGTACTTC. Amino acids: CATSSEIHYEQYF.

This chain uses TRBV2 with TRBJ2-5; unclear D gene. The CDR3 length is 10 residues. Trimming took 7 bases from V and 5 from J, leaving 5 bases between them. Germline CDR1 SNHLY, CDR2 FYNNEI. The CDR3 sequence is CASIGETQYF. The CDR3 region has the DNA TGTGCCAGCATCGGGGAGACCCAGTACTTC.

CDR3 nucleotides: TGTGCCAGTAGTCCCCTGCTTGCAGGGAAATTTGACAATCAGCCCCAGCATTTT. This sequence encodes CASSPLLAGKFDNQPQHF. The rearrangement links TRBV19 to TRBJ1-5; tentative D call: TRBD1 (5 bases). This CDR3 contains 18 residues. Germline CDR1 LNHDA, CDR2 SQIVND (reference sequence). Trimming shortened V by 5 bases and J by 3 bases, and 23 bases separated the two germline ends. Full variable domain (missing parts from reference TRBV19 and TRBJ1-5): DGGITQSPKYLFRKEGQNVTLSCEQNLNHDAMYWYRQDPGQGLRLIYYSQIVNDFQKGDIAEGYSVSREKKESFPLTVTSAQKNPTAFYLCASSPLLAGKFDNQPQHFGDGTRLSIL.

This rearrangement joins TRBV5-1 to TRBJ2-3; no clear D. The V and J ends lost 0 bases and 0 bases respectively, with 11 bases between them. Germline V CDR1 and CDR2: SGHRS, YFSETQ. The CDR3 sequence is 16 residues long. The CDR3 DNA is TGCGCCAGCAGCTTGGTGGCAGCTATGAGCACAGATACGCAGTATTTT. Protein: CASSLVAAMSTDTQYF.

The chain has TRBV5-1 and TRBJ2-5; the match to TRBD2 covers 8 bases. Trimming at V came to 5 bases and at J to 2 bases, leaving 8 bases not matched to a gene. Germline V gene sequence: CDR1 SGHRS, CDR2 YFSETQ. The CDR3 runs to 15 residues. CDR3: CASRYRGGLQETQYF. The CDR3 DNA reads TGCGCCAGCAGATATCGCGGGGGGCTACAAGAGACCCAGTACTTC. Variable domain in full (rest from reference TRBV5-1 and TRBJ2-5): KAGVTQTPRYLIKTRGQQVTLSCSPISGHRSVSWYQQTPGQGLQFLFEYFSETQRNKGNFPGRFSGRQFSNSRSEMNVSTLELGDSALYLCASRYRGGLQETQYFGPGTRLLVL.

By proportion, this clone is medium-sized. The J gene is TRBJ1-1, the V gene TRBV28; D is unclear. The CDR3 spans 17 residues. Germline lookup yields CDR1 MDHEN and CDR2 SYDVKM. The V and J ends lost 8 bases and 0 bases respectively, with 22 bases between them. DNA of the CDR3: TGTGCCAGCGAAAAGTTCGGCGTTACAGAGATGAACACTGAAGCTTTCTTT. Amino acids: CASEKFGVTEMNTEAFF.

This chain uses TRBV2 with TRBJ2-7, with D unclear. Trimming removed 8 bases at V and 3 bases at J, with 5 bases between. The CDR3 runs to 10 residues. The germline CDR1 and CDR2 sequences are SNHLY and FYNNEI. The CDR3: CASGDYEQYF. CDR3 bases: TGTGCCAGCGGCGACTACGAGCAGTACTTC.

This clone appeared a single time. The V call is TRBV7-3, the J call TRBJ2-1, with 9 bases lining up with TRBD1. V lost 4 bases, J lost 6 bases, and 1 base stayed unmatched. CDR1 and CDR2 (germline): SGHTA, FQGTGA. The CDR3 covers 13 residues. The CDR3 bases are TGTGCCAGCAGCTCGGGACAGGGCAATGAGCAGTTCTTC. It yields the protein CASSSGQGNEQFF.

This clone is termed medium-sized. J is TRBJ2-1 and V is TRBV27, with a possible D match to TRBD2 (6 bases). The CDR3 is made up of 13 amino acids. Trimming shortened V by 5 bases and J by 8 bases, and 13 bases separated the two germline ends. Per germline, CDR1 MNHEY and CDR2 SMNVEV (reference sequence). CDR3 nucleotides: TGTGCCAGCAGTCACCGCGGCGGGGATGAGCAGTTCTTC. It yields the protein CASSHRGGDEQFF.

The chain couples TRBV6-6 to TRBJ1-1, with D maybe TRBD1 (5 bases). CDR3 length: 14 residues. Germline V gene sequence: CDR1 MNHNY, CDR2 SVGAGI (reference sequence). Between the trimmed V and J ends, which lost 6 bases and 1 base, there was a span of 12 bases. The CDR3 DNA sequence: TGTGCCAGCAGCCGGCGAGGACAGAACACTGAAGCTTTCTTT. The encoded protein is CASSRRGQNTEAFF.

Only a few counts were recorded for this clone. The rearrangement uses TRBV7-2 and TRBJ1-5; D is possibly TRBD1 (5 bases). This CDR3 contains 13 residues. Trimming removed 1 base at V and 5 bases at J, with 6 bases between. Germline CDR1 reads SGHTA; CDR2 reads FQGNSA. The CDR3 DNA reads TGTGCCAGCAGCTTAGGCAGGGATCAGCCCCAGCATTTT. Translated, it gives CASSLGRDQPQHF.

V gene TRBV19 combines with J gene TRBJ1-1, with D possibly being TRBD1 (6 bases). The germline gives CDR1 LNHDA, CDR2 SQIVND (reference sequence). V was pared by 3 bases and J by 2 bases, with 16 bases between. This CDR3 is built from 16 residues. The CDR3 DNA is TGTGCCAGTAGTATGGGCGGAGACAGGTCTAACACTGAAGCTTTCTTT. Translated, it gives CASSMGGDRSNTEAFF.

This clone occurred a few times. The V call is TRBV5-4, the J call TRBJ2-7; 9 bases are a match to TRBD2. CDR3 length: 14 residues. J gave up 6 bases and V 4 bases, and 8 bases lay outside the gene matches. The germline CDR1 and CDR2 sequences are SGHNT and YYREEE (reference sequence). In DNA, the CDR3 is TGTGCCAGCAGCCACATTCTGACTAGCGGCGAGCAGTACTTC. It encodes CASSHILTSGEQYF. The complete variable domain, with remaining parts taken from reference TRBV5-4 and TRBJ2-7, reads ETGVTQSPTHLIKTRGQQVTLRCSSQSGHNTVSWYQQALGQGPQFIFQYYREEENGRGNFPPRFSGLQFPNYSSELNVNALELDDSALYLCASSHILTSGEQYFGPGTRLTVT.

This clone rates as hyperexpanded. The rearrangement uses TRBV5-4 and TRBJ1-2; 7 bases map to TRBD1. Germline V gene lookup returns CDR1 SGHNT and CDR2 YYREEE (reference sequence). J lost 4 bases, V lost 0 bases, and 6 bases had no gene match. The CDR3 is 15 amino acids. CDR3 amino acids: CASSLGEGGAYGYTF. For the CDR3, the DNA is TGTGCCAGCAGCTTGGGGGAAGGGGGCGCCTATGGCTACACCTTC.